Below are 24 T cell receptor beta chains sequenced from a single sample in a study of CD8+ T cells in alopecia areata. As to treatment: oral pan-JAK inhibitor, 5-10 mg twice daily. Once RNA had been extracted, it was reverse transcribed into cDNA to act as the sequencing template. The data were produced by immunoSEQ multiplex PCR, yet TCRdb's version contains in-frame clones alone and is incomplete. Of under 250,000 clones listed, more than 60% were seen once; the top ten hold approximately 1.2%. Sequences were derived from CD4+ T cells sorted from blood, sampled between weeks 44 and 45, from a patient treated with tofacitinib. All receptors derive from a human donor with alopecia areata.

V is TRBV30 and J is TRBJ1-1; D may be TRBD1 (5 bases). Trimming took 5 bases from V and 0 from J, leaving 13 bases between them. CDR1 GTSNPN and CDR2 SVGIG come from the germline V gene (reference sequence). The CDR3 has 14 residues. CDR3 sequence (DNA): TGTGCCTGGTCCGGGACGGTAATGAACACTGAAGCTTTCTTT. Translated: CAWSGTVMNTEAFF.

V and J are TRBV14 and TRBJ1-2; no reliable D call. The CDR3 has 15 residues. Trimming shortened V by 1 base and J by 3 bases, and 12 bases separated the two germline ends. Germline V gives CDR1 SGHDN, CDR2 FVKESK. CDR3 in DNA: TGTGCCAGCAGCCAAGGGGCAGGACCCTACTATGGCTACACCTTC. This encodes CASSQGAGPYYGYTF.

This sequence joins TRBV5-1 and TRBJ2-7; 10 positions agree with TRBD1. The J segment lost 5 bases and the V segment lost 5 bases, leaving 7 bases of the junction unmatched. CDR3 length: 14 residues. Per the germline V gene, CDR1 is SGHRS and CDR2 is YFSETQ. The CDR3 DNA is TGCGCCAGCAGGGAGCGACAGGGGGCCAACGAGCAGTACTTC. Residues: CASRERQGANEQYF.

The chain uses TRBV5-6 and TRBJ2-7; a weak D match, TRBD2 (6 bases). Germline CDR1 is SGHDT and CDR2 is YYEEEE. The CDR3 contains 14 residues. Deletions cut 4 bases from V and 6 bases from J, with 17 bases between. CDR3 DNA sequence: TGTGCCAGCAGCCCGACCCATGGAGCGGGCGAGCAGTACTTC. Its protein product is CASSPTHGAGEQYF.

This clone was detected a few times. Other DNA sequences in this sample translate to the same CDR3. The chain is built from TRBV2 and TRBJ2-2, with D unresolved. V lost 1 base to trimming and J lost 1 base, with 4 bases between them. From germline, CDR1 is SNHLY and CDR2 FYNNEI. The CDR3 has 14 amino acids. The CDR3, as DNA: TGTGCCAGCAGTGAAGTCAGGAACACCGGGGAGCTGTTTTTT. It encodes CASSEVRNTGELFF.

The chain combines TRBV29-1 with TRBJ1-1; D gene unclear. The V gene's germline CDR1 is SQVTM and CDR2 ANQGSEA. The CDR3 is made up of 12 amino acids. Trimming took off 5 bases at V and 4 bases at J, with 11 bases between the two ends. This CDR3 reads CSVSWGGTEAFF. The CDR3 bases are TGCAGCGTTTCATGGGGTGGCACTGAAGCTTTCTTT.

On this clone: The CDR3 ends on some other residue instead of the conserved phenylalanine or tryptophan, so this is likely a read error. The limits of the CDR3 on the DNA are not certain, so only TCRdb's listed CDR3 is given. Here the CDR3 reads CSVHEDGLL. The chain is built from TRBV29-1 and TRBJ2-4. The CDR3 is made up of 9 amino acids, end residues included. Germline assignment: CDR1 SQVTM and CDR2 ANQGSEA.

CDR3 in DNA: TGCAGCGTCTCAGTAGCGAGGTACGAGCAGTACTTC. Its protein product is CSVSVARYEQYF. This rearrangement joins TRBV29-1 to TRBJ2-7; D is possibly TRBD2 (5 bases). Germline V gene sequence: CDR1 SQVTM, CDR2 ANQGSEA. This CDR3 spans 12 amino acids. The V and J ends lost 6 bases and 4 bases respectively, with 13 bases between them.

V gene TRBV27 combines with J gene TRBJ1-2; tentative D call: TRBD1 (6 bases). Germline V CDR1 and CDR2: MNHEY, SMNVEV (reference sequence). V shed 5 bases and J shed 6 bases, with 16 bases lying between them. This CDR3 has 14 amino acids. The CDR3 reads CASSPDGTLNGYTF. The CDR3 DNA follows: TGTGCCAGCAGTCCCGACGGGACACTTAATGGCTACACCTTC.

The chain links TRBV29-1 to TRBJ2-6; no clear D gene. Germline CDR1 reads SQVTM; CDR2 reads ANQGSEA. V was pared by 5 bases and J by 1 base, with 6 bases between. This CDR3 is 13 amino acids long. The CDR3 DNA is TGCAGCGTTAAGACATCTGGGGCCAACGTCCTGACTTTC. It encodes CSVKTSGANVLTF.

Worth noting for this clone: Other DNA sequences in the sample encode the same CDR3. The J gene is TRBJ2-5, the V gene TRBV20-1; D unresolved. Deletions cut 1 base from V and 3 bases from J, with 3 bases between. From germline, CDR1 is DFQATT and CDR2 SNEGSKA (reference sequence). CDR3 size: 11 residues. The CDR3 DNA follows: TGCAGTGCTAGAGGAGAAGAGACCCAGTACTTC. The encoded protein is CSARGEETQYF.

The J gene is TRBJ1-5, the V gene TRBV13, with 8 bases aligning to TRBD1. V shed 2 bases and J 4 bases; nucleotides not matched to a gene: 4. The CDR3 length is 15 residues. The germline gives CDR1 PRHDT, CDR2 FYEKMQ (reference sequence). The CDR3, as DNA: TGTGCCAGCAGCTTACGACAGGGGAGTAATCAGCCCCAGCATTTT. The encoded protein is CASSLRQGSNQPQHF.

The genes are TRBV29-1 and TRBJ2-1; the D gene is possibly TRBD2 (5 bases). Per germline, CDR1 SQVTM and CDR2 ANQGSEA. The CDR3 covers 14 residues. V lost 3 bases and J lost 7, with 16 bases in between. The CDR3 protein is CSVDSQPERNEQFF. CDR3 nucleotide sequence: TGCAGCGTTGATTCCCAACCTGAGCGGAATGAGCAGTTCTTC.

V usage is TRBV15 and J usage is TRBJ2-5; D not certain. V lost 3 bases and J lost 3, with 8 bases in between. This CDR3 is 13 amino acids long. The germline V gene has CDR1 LNHNV and CDR2 YYDKDF (reference sequence). The CDR3 reads CATSRTAKETQYF. CDR3 nucleotide sequence: TGTGCCACCAGCAGGACCGCTAAAGAGACCCAGTACTTC.

Only a few counts were recorded for this clone. The genes are TRBV19 and TRBJ1-2; TRBD1 aligns across 7 bases. V lost 4 bases and J lost 3; bases outside the gene matches: 14. Germline CDR1 is LNHDA and CDR2 is SQIVND (reference sequence). The CDR3 is made up of 17 amino acids. The chain's CDR3 is CASSRGLWDSGYYGYTF. CDR3 nucleotide sequence: TGTGCCAGTAGTAGGGGACTCTGGGACAGTGGGTACTATGGCTACACCTTC.

This chain links TRBV7-2 with TRBJ2-7, with D uncertain. V was clipped by 1 base and J by 1 base, with 11 bases between them. This CDR3 comprises 15 residues. In germline, CDR1 is SGHTA, CDR2 FQGNSA. This CDR3 is CASSLEGPPSYEQYF. DNA for the CDR3: TGTGCCAGCAGCTTAGAAGGGCCGCCTTCCTACGAGCAGTACTTC.

Written as DNA, the CDR3 is TGTGCCAGCAGCCGAAGCGGGGGTGGCGAGCAGTACTTC. Translated, it gives CASSRSGGGEQYF. The chain uses TRBV9 and TRBJ2-7; 8 bases line up with TRBD2. The V gene end was trimmed by 4 bases and the J gene end by 6 bases; junction bases not matched to a gene: 6. Germline values: CDR1 SGDLS, CDR2 YYNGEE. This CDR3 spans 13 amino acids.

CDR3 nucleotide sequence: TGCAGCGTGATCCGGGACAGGGGCAACAATGAGCAGTTCTTC. Protein: CSVIRDRGNNEQFF. This chain connects TRBV29-1 to TRBJ2-1, with TRBD1 matching 10 bases. After removal of 6 bases from V and 5 bases from J, the junction contained 7 bases not matched to a gene. Germline V gene data show CDR1 as SQVTM and CDR2 as ANQGSEA. The CDR3 spans 14 residues.

The gene calls are TRBV10-3 and TRBJ1-2, with no clear D. This CDR3 has 13 residues. The V gene lost 2 bases and the J gene lost 8 bases, with 12 bases spanning the gap. The germline V gene encodes CDR1 ENHRY and CDR2 SYGVKD. The CDR3 nucleotides read TGTGCCATCAGTGAGCCAGGAATGGGCGGCTACACCTTC. Its translation is CAISEPGMGGYTF.

The sample holds a few counts of this clone. V gene TRBV29-1 combines with J gene TRBJ1-6; weak D call: TRBD1 (5 bases). Germline lookup yields CDR1 SQVTM and CDR2 ANQGSEA. The CDR3 runs to 14 residues. V lost 7 bases and J lost 4, with 14 bases in between. The CDR3 bases are TGCAGCGAAAACCTACAGGTTTATAATTCACCCCTCCACTTT. Its protein product is CSENLQVYNSPLHF.

Written as DNA, the CDR3 is TGTGCCAGCAGTGGCGGAGGGGTGAACACTGAAGCTTTCTTT. This sequence encodes CASSGGGVNTEAFF. This chain connects TRBV25-1 to TRBJ1-1; D might be TRBD1 (5 bases). Trimming stripped 4 bases from V and 0 bases from J, with 9 bases between. Per the germline V gene, CDR1 is MGHDK and CDR2 is SYGVNS. This CDR3 is 14 amino acids long.

The V and J genes are TRBV30 and TRBJ2-2, with 11 bases that match TRBD2. Looked up from germline, CDR1 is GTSNPN and CDR2 is SVGIG (reference sequence). V trimming: 1 base; J trimming: 4 bases; junction bases outside the gene matches: 2. The CDR3 runs to 15 residues. CDR3 loop: CAWSETSGVTGELFF. The CDR3 DNA reads TGTGCCTGGAGTGAGACTAGCGGGGTCACCGGGGAGCTGTTTTTT.

The rearrangement links TRBV29-1 to TRBJ1-1; D ambiguous. CDR3 length equals 13 residues. The germline V and J ends were trimmed by 4 bases and 7 bases, with 16 bases remaining between them. Germline assignment: CDR1 SQVTM and CDR2 ANQGSEA. The CDR3 bases are TGCAGCGTTGGGCCCGGAGGTATCCGTGAAGCTTTCTTT. Protein sequence: CSVGPGGIREAFF.

The chain has TRBV7-3 and TRBJ1-6; D remains ambiguous. Trimming took off 5 bases at V and 11 bases at J, with 13 bases between the two ends. CDR1 is SGHTA, CDR2 FQGTGA, per germline. The CDR3 consists of 13 residues. In DNA form, the CDR3 reads TGTGCCAGCAGCCTAGAGACGACCACACCCCTCCACTTT. Protein product: CASSLETTTPLHF.